This is a list of T cell receptor beta chains from one sample in a study of vaccination and CD4 T cells after COVID-19. Their antigens are not known. TCRdb re-called the PCR reads through MiXCR, storing one row per CDR3 protein. The table records some 4,000 distinct CDR3 sequences, roughly 60% of them present only once. Sequencing used CD4+ T cells from blood, cultured in vitro. The source of these receptors is a human donor in good health. Each CDR3 is given with its conserved first and last residue. Fields, in order: clone size, J gene, D gene, V gene, CDR3 protein. A D gene is named only where the DNA matches it firmly. Clone size, where shown, is once, few, many, or a class for clones that have expanded.

abundance: NA
j_gene: TRBJ1-1
d_gene: TRBD1
v_gene: TRBV6-1
CDR3aa: CASRPSDRGTEAFF

abundance: NA
j_gene: TRBJ1-1
d_gene: TRBD1
v_gene: TRBV6-1
CDR3aa: CASSLGKDRVELVRRGANTEAFF

abundance: NA
j_gene: TRBJ1-5
d_gene: NA
v_gene: TRBV11-2
CDR3aa: CASSLDASNQPQHF

abundance: NA
j_gene: TRBJ1-6
d_gene: NA
v_gene: TRBV19
CDR3aa: CASSIMSGNSPLHF

abundance: few
j_gene: TRBJ1-1
d_gene: TRBD1
v_gene: TRBV9
CDR3aa: CASSDDRGTEAFF

abundance: NA
j_gene: TRBJ1-2
d_gene: NA
v_gene: TRBV20-1
CDR3aa: CSGEDADGYTF

abundance: NA
j_gene: TRBJ1-5
d_gene: NA
v_gene: TRBV6-1
CDR3aa: CASSDRGMGGNQPQHF

abundance: few
j_gene: TRBJ1-1
d_gene: TRBD1
v_gene: TRBV15
CDR3aa: CATRRDRSWDTEAFF

abundance: NA
j_gene: TRBJ2-5
d_gene: NA
v_gene: TRBV6-1
CDR3aa: CASRRDQRGETQYF

abundance: NA
j_gene: TRBJ1-2
d_gene: NA
v_gene: TRBV12-3/TRBV12-4
CDR3aa: CASSYGTGHYYGYTF

abundance: NA
j_gene: TRBJ2-1
d_gene: TRBD1
v_gene: TRBV6-1
CDR3aa: CASKRGPMGSRENEQFF

abundance: NA
j_gene: TRBJ2-7
d_gene: NA
v_gene: TRBV20-1
CDR3aa: CSAAGPGLSYEQYF

abundance: NA
j_gene: TRBJ2-4
d_gene: NA
v_gene: TRBV7-9
CDR3aa: CASSLGGQLAKNIQYF

abundance: few
j_gene: TRBJ1-2
d_gene: NA
v_gene: TRBV20-1
CDR3aa: CSAFNRGSGGYTF

abundance: few
j_gene: TRBJ1-6
d_gene: NA
v_gene: TRBV30
CDR3aa: CAWSVNIAPNSPLHF

abundance: NA
j_gene: TRBJ1-3
d_gene: NA
v_gene: TRBV15
CDR3aa: CATSRDLGQTGNTIYF

abundance: NA
j_gene: TRBJ2-5
d_gene: TRBD2
v_gene: TRBV30
CDR3aa: CACGGGETQYF

abundance: NA
j_gene: TRBJ2-1
d_gene: NA
v_gene: TRBV2
CDR3aa: CASSENLVYSYNEQFF

abundance: NA
j_gene: TRBJ2-7
d_gene: NA
v_gene: TRBV9
CDR3aa: CASSPSGGDEQYF

abundance: NA
j_gene: TRBJ1-2
d_gene: TRBD1
v_gene: TRBV6-5
CDR3aa: CASSYGGAGQGAAYGYTF

abundance: NA
j_gene: TRBJ1-6
d_gene: NA
v_gene: TRBV7-2
CDR3aa: CASSLGDRNSPLHF

abundance: NA
j_gene: TRBJ1-2
d_gene: NA
v_gene: TRBV28
CDR3aa: CASSFRGRFYGYTF

abundance: NA
j_gene: TRBJ1-5
d_gene: NA
v_gene: TRBV27
CDR3aa: CASSAGTGRGQPQHF

abundance: NA
j_gene: TRBJ1-1
d_gene: TRBD1
v_gene: TRBV11-2
CDR3aa: CASSFGQGEAFF

abundance: NA
j_gene: TRBJ1-1
d_gene: NA
v_gene: TRBV7-9
CDR3aa: CASSATLNQAFF

abundance: few
j_gene: TRBJ1-2
d_gene: TRBD1
v_gene: TRBV19
CDR3aa: CASTLRDRRSYGYTF

abundance: few
j_gene: TRBJ2-7
d_gene: TRBD2
v_gene: TRBV6-5
CDR3aa: CASSYGAASGSIPYEQYF

abundance: NA
j_gene: TRBJ2-4
d_gene: NA
v_gene: TRBV6-1
CDR3aa: CASSNTQHKNIQYF

abundance: NA
j_gene: TRBJ2-5
d_gene: NA
v_gene: TRBV6-1
CDR3aa: CASSRWGSQETQYF

abundance: NA
j_gene: TRBJ2-3
d_gene: TRBD2
v_gene: TRBV25-1
CDR3aa: CASSEASGRELDTQYF

abundance: NA
j_gene: TRBJ1-3
d_gene: NA
v_gene: TRBV7-9
CDR3aa: CASSPDRLSGNTIYF

abundance: NA
j_gene: TRBJ2-7
d_gene: TRBD2
v_gene: TRBV20-1
CDR3aa: CSAREREGRYEQYF

abundance: NA
j_gene: TRBJ2-3
d_gene: TRBD2
v_gene: TRBV20-1
CDR3aa: CSASFGAGSSTDTQYF

abundance: once
j_gene: TRBJ1-2
d_gene: NA
v_gene: TRBV10-2
CDR3aa: CASSETGPYGYTF

abundance: few
j_gene: TRBJ2-5
d_gene: TRBD2
v_gene: TRBV24-1
CDR3aa: CATSLTGGETQYF

abundance: large
j_gene: TRBJ2-3
d_gene: NA
v_gene: TRBV6-4
CDR3aa: CASSSRWADTQYF

abundance: NA
j_gene: TRBJ1-1
d_gene: NA
v_gene: TRBV29-1
CDR3aa: CSVVPFRGHLNTEAFF

abundance: few
j_gene: TRBJ1-2
d_gene: NA
v_gene: TRBV12-3/TRBV12-4
CDR3aa: CASALEGYYGYTF

abundance: NA
j_gene: TRBJ1-5
d_gene: TRBD1
v_gene: TRBV28
CDR3aa: CASSQPRQGYGQPQHF

abundance: once
j_gene: TRBJ1-2
d_gene: NA
v_gene: TRBV23-1
CDR3aa: CASSQSGGGSTPNYGYTF

abundance: few
j_gene: TRBJ2-5
d_gene: TRBD2
v_gene: TRBV20-1
CDR3aa: CSAQGTSGSETQYF

abundance: NA
j_gene: TRBJ2-3
d_gene: TRBD1
v_gene: TRBV7-9
CDR3aa: CASSLLPSGTGASDTQYF

abundance: few
j_gene: TRBJ1-1
d_gene: NA
v_gene: TRBV6-2/TRBV6-3
CDR3aa: CASSSVSQAFF

abundance: NA
j_gene: TRBJ1-2
d_gene: NA
v_gene: TRBV11-2
CDR3aa: CASSSSLYGYTF

abundance: NA
j_gene: TRBJ1-2
d_gene: NA
v_gene: TRBV6-2/TRBV6-3
CDR3aa: CASSFPRGGNYGYTF